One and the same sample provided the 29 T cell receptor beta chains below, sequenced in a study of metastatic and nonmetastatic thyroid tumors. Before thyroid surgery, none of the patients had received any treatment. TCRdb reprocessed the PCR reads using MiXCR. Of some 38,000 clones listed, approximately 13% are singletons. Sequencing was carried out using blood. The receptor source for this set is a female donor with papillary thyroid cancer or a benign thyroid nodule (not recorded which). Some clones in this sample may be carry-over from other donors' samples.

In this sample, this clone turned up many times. The CDR3 DNA follows: TGTGCCAGCAGTTTATTTCAGCGACCGGACACAGATACGCAGTATTTT. Translating gives CASSLFQRPDTDTQYF. The chain uses TRBV12-3 or TRBV12-4 and TRBJ2-3, with D uncertain. The CDR3 is made up of 16 amino acids. V was pared by 2 bases and J by 2 bases, with 14 bases between.

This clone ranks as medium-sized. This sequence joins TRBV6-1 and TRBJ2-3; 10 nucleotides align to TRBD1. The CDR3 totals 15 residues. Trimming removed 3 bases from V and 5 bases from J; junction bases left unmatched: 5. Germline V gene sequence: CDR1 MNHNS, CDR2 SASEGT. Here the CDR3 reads CASSDLRDRGDTQYF. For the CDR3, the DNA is TGTGCCAGCAGTGACCTCCGGGACAGGGGAGATACGCAGTATTTT.

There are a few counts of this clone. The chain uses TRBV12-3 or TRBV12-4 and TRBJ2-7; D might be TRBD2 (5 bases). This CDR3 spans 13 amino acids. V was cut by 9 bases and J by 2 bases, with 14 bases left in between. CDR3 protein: CASKRSGAYEQYF. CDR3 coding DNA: TGTGCCAGTAAACGCTCCGGGGCCTACGAGCAGTACTTC.

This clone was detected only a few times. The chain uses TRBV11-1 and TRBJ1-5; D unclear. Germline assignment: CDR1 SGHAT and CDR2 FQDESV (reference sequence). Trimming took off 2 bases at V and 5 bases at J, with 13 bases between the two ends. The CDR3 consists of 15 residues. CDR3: CASSLSPGVDQPQHF. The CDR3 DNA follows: TGTGCCAGCAGCTTAAGCCCAGGCGTTGATCAGCCCCAGCATTTT.

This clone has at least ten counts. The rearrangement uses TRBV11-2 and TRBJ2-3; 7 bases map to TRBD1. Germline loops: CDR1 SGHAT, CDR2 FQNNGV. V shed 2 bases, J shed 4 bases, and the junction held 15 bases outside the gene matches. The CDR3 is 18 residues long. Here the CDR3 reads CASSLYYRTGINPDTQYF. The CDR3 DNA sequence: TGTGCCAGCAGCTTATATTACAGGACAGGAATCAATCCAGATACGCAGTATTTT.

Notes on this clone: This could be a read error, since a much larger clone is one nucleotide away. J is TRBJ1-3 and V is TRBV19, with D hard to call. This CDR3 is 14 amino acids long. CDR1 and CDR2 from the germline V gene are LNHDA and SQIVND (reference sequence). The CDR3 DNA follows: TGTGCCAGTAGCCGCCCTGGCTCTGGAAGCACCATATATTTT. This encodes CASSRPGSGSTIYF.

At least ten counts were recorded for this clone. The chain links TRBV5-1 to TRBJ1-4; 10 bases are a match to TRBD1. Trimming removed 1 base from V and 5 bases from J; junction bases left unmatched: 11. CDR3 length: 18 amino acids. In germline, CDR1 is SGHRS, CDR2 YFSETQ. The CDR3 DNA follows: TGCGCCAGCAGCTTGCGTTTGACAGGGGGCGCATTAAATGAAAAACTGTTTTTT. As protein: CASSLRLTGGALNEKLFF.

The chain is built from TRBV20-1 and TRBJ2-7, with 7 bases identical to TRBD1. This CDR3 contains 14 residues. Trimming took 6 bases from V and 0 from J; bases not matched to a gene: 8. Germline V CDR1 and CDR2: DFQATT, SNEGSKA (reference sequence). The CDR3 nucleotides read TGCAGTGCCAACTGGAAGGGGGCCTCCTACGAGCAGTACTTC. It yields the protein CSANWKGASYEQYF.

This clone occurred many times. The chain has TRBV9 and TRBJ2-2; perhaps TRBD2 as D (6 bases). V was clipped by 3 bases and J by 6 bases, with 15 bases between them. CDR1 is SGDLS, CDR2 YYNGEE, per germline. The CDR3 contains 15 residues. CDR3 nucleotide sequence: TGTGCCAGCAGCGCCTCGGCGGGGAGGTCCGGGGAGCTGTTTTTT. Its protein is CASSASAGRSGELFF. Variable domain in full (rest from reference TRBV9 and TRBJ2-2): DSGVTQTPKHLITATGQRVTLRCSPRSGDLSVYWYQQSLDQGLQFLIQYYNGEERAKGNILERFSAQQFPDLHSELNLSSLELGDSALYFCASSASAGRSGELFFGEGSRLTVL.

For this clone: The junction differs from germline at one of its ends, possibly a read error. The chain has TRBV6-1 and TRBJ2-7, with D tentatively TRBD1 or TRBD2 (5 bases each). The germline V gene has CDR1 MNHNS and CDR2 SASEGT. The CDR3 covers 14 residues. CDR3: CASIRDALRYEHYF. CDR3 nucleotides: TGTGCCAGCATTCGGGACGCCTTGAGGTACGAGCATTACTTC.

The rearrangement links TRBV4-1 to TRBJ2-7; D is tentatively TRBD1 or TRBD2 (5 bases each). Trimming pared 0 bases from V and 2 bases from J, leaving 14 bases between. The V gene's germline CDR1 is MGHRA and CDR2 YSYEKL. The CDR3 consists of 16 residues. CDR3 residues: CASSQDLGGFTYEQYF. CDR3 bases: TGCGCCAGCAGCCAAGATCTTGGGGGTTTCACCTACGAGCAGTACTTC.

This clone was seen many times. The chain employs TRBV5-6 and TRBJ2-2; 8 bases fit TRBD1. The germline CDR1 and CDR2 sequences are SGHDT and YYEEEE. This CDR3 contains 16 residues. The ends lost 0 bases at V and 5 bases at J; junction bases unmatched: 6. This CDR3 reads CASSLVRTGRTGELFF. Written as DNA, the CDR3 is TGTGCCAGCAGCTTGGTAAGGACAGGGAGGACCGGGGAGCTGTTTTTT. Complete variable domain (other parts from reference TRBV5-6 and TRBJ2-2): DAGVTQSPTHLIKTRGQQVTLRCSPKSGHDTVSWYQQALGQGPQFIFQYYEEEERQRGNFPDRFSGHQFPNYSSELNVNALLLGDSALYLCASSLVRTGRTGELFFGEGSRLTVL.

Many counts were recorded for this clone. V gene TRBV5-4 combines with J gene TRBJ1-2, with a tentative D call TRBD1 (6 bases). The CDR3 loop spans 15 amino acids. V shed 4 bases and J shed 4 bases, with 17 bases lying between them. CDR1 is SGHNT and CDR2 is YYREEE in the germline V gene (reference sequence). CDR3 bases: TGTGCCAGCAGCCCAGGGGCAGGGCACGGCTATGGCTACACCTTC. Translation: CASSPGAGHGYGYTF.

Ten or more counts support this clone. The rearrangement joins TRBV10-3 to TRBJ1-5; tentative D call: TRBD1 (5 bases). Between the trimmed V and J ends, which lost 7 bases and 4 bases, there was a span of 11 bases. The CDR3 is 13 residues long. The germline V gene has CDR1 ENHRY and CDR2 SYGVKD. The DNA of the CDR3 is TGTGCCATCACTGACAGTGTTAATCAGCCCCAGCATTTT. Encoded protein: CAITDSVNQPQHF.

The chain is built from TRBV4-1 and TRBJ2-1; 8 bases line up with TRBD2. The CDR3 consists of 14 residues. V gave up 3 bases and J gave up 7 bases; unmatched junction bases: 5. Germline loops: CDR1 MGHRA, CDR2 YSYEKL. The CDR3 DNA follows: TGCGCCAGCAGCCATCCGGGACTAGATAATGAGCAGTTCTTC. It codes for CASSHPGLDNEQFF.

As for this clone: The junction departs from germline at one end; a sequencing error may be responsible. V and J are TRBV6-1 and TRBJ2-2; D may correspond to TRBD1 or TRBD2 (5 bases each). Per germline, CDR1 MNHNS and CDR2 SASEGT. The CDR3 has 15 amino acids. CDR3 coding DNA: TGTGCCAGCTGTCCACGGGAAGGCCTCACCGGGGCGCTGTTTTTT. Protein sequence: CASCPREGLTGALFF.

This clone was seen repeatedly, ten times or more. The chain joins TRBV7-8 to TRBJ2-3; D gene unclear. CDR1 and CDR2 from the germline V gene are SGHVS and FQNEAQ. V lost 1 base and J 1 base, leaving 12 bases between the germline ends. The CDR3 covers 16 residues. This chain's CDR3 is CASSLGQFRGTDTQYF. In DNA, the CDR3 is TGTGCCAGCAGCTTAGGTCAGTTCCGAGGCACAGATACGCAGTATTTT. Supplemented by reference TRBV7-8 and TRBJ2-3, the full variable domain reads GAGVSQSPRYKVAKRGQDVALRCDPISGHVSLFWYQQALGQGPEFLTYFQNEAQLDKSGLPSDRFFAERPEGSVSTLKIQRTQQEDSAVYLCASSLGQFRGTDTQYFGPGTRLTVL.

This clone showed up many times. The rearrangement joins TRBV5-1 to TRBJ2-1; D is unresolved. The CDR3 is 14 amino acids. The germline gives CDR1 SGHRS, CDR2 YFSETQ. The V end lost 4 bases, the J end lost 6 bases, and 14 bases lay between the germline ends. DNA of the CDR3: TGCGCCAGCAGCGTCCCAGGACCGGGCAATGAGCAGTTCTTC. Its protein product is CASSVPGPGNEQFF.

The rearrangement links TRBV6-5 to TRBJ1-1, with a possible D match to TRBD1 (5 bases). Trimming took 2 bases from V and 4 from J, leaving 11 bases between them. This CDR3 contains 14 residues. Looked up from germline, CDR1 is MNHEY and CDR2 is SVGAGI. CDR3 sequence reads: CASSYSSDSTEAFF. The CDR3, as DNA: TGTGCCAGCAGTTACAGCTCAGACAGCACTGAAGCTTTCTTT.

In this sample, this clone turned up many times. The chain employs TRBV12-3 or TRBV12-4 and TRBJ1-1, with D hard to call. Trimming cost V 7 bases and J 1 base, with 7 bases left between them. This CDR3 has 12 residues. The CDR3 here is CASTRGNTEAFF. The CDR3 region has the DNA TGTGCCAGCACACGGGGGAACACTGAAGCTTTCTTT.

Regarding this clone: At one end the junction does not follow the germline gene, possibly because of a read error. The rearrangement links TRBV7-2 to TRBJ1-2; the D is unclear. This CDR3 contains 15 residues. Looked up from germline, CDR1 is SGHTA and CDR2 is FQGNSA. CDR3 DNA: TGTGCCGGCAGCCTCCAAGGGTCGTTGGGAGTGGGCTACACCTTC. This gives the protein CAGSLQGSLGVGYTF.

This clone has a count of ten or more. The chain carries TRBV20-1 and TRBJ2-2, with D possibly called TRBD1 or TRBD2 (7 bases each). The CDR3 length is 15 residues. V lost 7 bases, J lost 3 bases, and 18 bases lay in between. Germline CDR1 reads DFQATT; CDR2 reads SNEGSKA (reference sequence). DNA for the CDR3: TGCAGTGTTCCCAATGCAGGGGGGGACACCGGGGAGCTGTTTTTT. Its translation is CSVPNAGGDTGELFF.

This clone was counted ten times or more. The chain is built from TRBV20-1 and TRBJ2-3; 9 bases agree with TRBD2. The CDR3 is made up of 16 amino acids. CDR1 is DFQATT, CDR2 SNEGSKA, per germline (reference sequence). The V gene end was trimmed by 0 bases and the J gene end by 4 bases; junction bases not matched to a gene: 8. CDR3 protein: CSARDAGGEVADTQYF. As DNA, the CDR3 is TGCAGTGCTAGAGATGCGGGGGGGGAGGTGGCAGATACGCAGTATTTT.

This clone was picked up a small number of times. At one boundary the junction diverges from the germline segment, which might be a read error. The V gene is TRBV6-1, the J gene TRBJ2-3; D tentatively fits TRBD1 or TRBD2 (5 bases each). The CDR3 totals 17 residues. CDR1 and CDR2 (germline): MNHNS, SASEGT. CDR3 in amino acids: CASRKGLSGSYTDMQYF. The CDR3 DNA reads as TGTGCCAGCAGGAAGGGGCTATCGGGATCGTACACAGATATGCAGTATTTT.

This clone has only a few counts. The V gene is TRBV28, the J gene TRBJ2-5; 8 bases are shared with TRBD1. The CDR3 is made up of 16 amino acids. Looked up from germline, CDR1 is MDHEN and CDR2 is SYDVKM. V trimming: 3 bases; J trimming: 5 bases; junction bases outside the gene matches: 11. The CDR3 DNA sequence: TGTGCCAGCAGTTTTCAGGGGGCCGGCCCGCGGGAGACCCAGTACTTC. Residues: CASSFQGAGPRETQYF.

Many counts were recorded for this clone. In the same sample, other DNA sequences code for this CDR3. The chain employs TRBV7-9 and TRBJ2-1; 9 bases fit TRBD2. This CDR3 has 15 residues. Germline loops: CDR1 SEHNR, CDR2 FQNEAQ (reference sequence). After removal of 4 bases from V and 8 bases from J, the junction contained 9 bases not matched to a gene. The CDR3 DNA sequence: TGTGCCAGCAGCTCAAGCGGGAGGATTGGCGATGAGCAGTTCTTC. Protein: CASSSSGRIGDEQFF.

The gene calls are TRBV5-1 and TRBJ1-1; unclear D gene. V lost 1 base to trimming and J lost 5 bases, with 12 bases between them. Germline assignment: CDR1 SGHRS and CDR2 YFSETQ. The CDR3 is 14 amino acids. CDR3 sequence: CASSLIGVGTEAFF. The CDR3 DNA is TGCGCCAGCAGCTTGATTGGGGTTGGTACTGAAGCTTTCTTT. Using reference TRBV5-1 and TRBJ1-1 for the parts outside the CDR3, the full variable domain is KAGVTQTPRYLIKTRGQQVTLSCSPISGHRSVSWYQQTPGQGLQFLFEYFSETQRNKGNFPGRFSGRQFSNSRSEMNVSTLELGDSALYLCASSLIGVGTEAFFGQGTRLTVV.

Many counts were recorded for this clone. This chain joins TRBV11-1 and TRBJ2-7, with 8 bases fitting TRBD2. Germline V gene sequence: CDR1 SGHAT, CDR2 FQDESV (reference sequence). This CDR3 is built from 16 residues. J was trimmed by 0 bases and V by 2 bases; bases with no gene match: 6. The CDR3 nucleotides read TGTGCCAGCAGCTTACTAGCGGGTCTGAGCTCCTACGAGCAGTACTTC. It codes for CASSLLAGLSSYEQYF.

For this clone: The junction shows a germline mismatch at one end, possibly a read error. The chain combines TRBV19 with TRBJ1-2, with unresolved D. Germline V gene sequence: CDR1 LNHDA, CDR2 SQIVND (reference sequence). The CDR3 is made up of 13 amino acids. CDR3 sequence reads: CGSTYRSGYGYTF. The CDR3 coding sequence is TGTGGCAGTACTTACCGGTCCGGCTATGGCTACACCTTC.